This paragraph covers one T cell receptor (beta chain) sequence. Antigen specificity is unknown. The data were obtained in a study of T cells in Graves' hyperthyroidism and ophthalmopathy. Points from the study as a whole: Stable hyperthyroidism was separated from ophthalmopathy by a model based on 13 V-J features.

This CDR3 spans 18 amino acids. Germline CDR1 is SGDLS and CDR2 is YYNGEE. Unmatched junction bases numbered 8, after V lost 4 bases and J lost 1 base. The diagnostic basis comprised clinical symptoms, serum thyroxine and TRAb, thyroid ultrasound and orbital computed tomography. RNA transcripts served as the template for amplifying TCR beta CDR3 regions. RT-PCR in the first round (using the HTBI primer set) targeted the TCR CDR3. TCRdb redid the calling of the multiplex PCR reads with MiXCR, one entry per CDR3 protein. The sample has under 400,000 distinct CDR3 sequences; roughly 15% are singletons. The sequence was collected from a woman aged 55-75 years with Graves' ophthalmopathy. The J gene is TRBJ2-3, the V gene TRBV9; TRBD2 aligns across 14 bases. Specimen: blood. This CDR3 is CASSSSRGLAGGTDTQYF. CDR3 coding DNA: TGTGCCAGCAGCTCCTCAAGGGGACTAGCGGGAGGCACAGATACGCAGTATTTT.